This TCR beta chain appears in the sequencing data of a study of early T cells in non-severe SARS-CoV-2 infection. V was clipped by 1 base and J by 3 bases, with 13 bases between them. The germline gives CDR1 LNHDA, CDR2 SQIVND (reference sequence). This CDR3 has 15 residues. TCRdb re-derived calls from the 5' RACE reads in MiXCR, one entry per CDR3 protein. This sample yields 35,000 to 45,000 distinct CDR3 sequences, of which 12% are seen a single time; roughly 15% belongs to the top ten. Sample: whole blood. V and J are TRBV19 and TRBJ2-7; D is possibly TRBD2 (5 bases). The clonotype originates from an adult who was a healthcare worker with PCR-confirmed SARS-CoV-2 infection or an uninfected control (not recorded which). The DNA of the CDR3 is TGTGCCAGTAGTATAGCGCCGGGGTTGGACTACGAGCAGTACTTC. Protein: CASSIAPGLDYEQYF.